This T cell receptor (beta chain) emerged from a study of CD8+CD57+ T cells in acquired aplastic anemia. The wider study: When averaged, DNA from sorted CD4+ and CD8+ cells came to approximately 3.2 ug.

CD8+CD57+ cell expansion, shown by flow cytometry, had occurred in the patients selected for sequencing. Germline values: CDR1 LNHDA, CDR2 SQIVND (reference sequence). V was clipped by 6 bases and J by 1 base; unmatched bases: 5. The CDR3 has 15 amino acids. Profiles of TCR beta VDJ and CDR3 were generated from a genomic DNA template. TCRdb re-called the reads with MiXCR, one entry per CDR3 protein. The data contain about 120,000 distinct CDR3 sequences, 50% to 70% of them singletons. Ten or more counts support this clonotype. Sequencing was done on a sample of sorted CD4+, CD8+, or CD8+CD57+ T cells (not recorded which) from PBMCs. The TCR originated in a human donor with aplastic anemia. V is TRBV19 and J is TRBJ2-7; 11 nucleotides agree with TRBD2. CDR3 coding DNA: TGTGCCAGTAGACCGGGACTAGCGGTTTCCTACGAGCAGTACTTC. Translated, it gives CASRPGLAVSYEQYF.